The 11 T cell receptor beta chains below were found in one sample sequenced in a study of CD8+ T cells in alopecia areata. Extracted RNA was reverse transcribed, and the resulting cDNA served as sequencing template. Assay: immunoSEQ multiplex PCR; the TCRdb copy retains only in-frame clones and omits some. The sample has around 97,000 clones; 85% to 90% are singletons. Sample treatment: oral pan-JAK inhibitor, 5-10 mg twice daily. The input for sequencing was CD8+ T cells sorted from blood, taken around week 30, from a patient treated with tofacitinib. These receptors were collected from a human donor with alopecia areata.

CDR3 region: CASGTYNEQFF. CDR3 DNA: TGTGCCAGCGGGACCTACAATGAGCAGTTCTTC. The V gene is TRBV28, the J gene TRBJ2-1; D not certain. CDR1 and CDR2 (germline): MDHEN, SYDVKM. The ends were cut back, 8 bases at V and 2 bases at J, with 4 bases in the middle. This CDR3 spans 11 amino acids.

V gene TRBV5-6 combines with J gene TRBJ2-7, with D perhaps TRBD2 (5 bases). The CDR3 length is 12 residues. Germline V CDR1 and CDR2: SGHDT, YYEEEE. V was cut by 2 bases and J by 6 bases, with 9 bases left in between. CDR3 bases: TGTGCCAGCAGCTTTTGGGGAGCCGAGCAGTACTTC. Translating gives CASSFWGAEQYF.

The chain is built from TRBV14 and TRBJ2-1; 15 bases are shared with TRBD2. Germline assignment: CDR1 SGHDN and CDR2 FVKESK. The CDR3 totals 17 residues. V was pared by 0 bases and J by 9 bases, with 6 bases of the junction left unmatched. DNA for the CDR3: TGTGCCAGCAGCCAAGATGGACTAGCGGGAGGGCCCAGTGAGCAGTTCTTC. This gives the protein CASSQDGLAGGPSEQFF. The whole variable domain, remainder taken from reference TRBV14 and TRBJ2-1, is EAGVTQFPSHSVIEKGQTVTLRCDPISGHDNLYWYRRVMGKEIKFLLHFVKESKQDESGMPNNRFLAERTGGTYSTLKVQPAELEDSGVYFCASSQDGLAGGPSEQFFGPGTRLTVL.

The chain is built from TRBV19 and TRBJ2-1, with TRBD2 matching 7 bases. Germline V gives CDR1 LNHDA, CDR2 SQIVND (reference sequence). CDR3 length equals 14 residues. V shed 5 bases and J 3 bases; nucleotides not matched to a gene: 4. The CDR3 sequence: CASSRGGNYNEQFF. CDR3 nucleotide sequence: TGTGCCAGTAGTCGCGGGGGTAACTACAATGAGCAGTTCTTC.

This clone has only a few counts. The V call is TRBV27, the J call TRBJ1-2; D call uncertain. Germline V gives CDR1 MNHEY, CDR2 SMNVEV (reference sequence). V gave up 4 bases and J gave up 4 bases, with 10 bases separating them. This CDR3 comprises 13 residues. The CDR3 is CASSSGVSYGYTF. The CDR3 DNA follows: TGTGCCAGCAGTTCCGGAGTGAGCTATGGCTACACCTTC.

The V gene is TRBV10-2, the J gene TRBJ2-3, with 7 bases fitting TRBD2. CDR3 length: 19 amino acids. Looked up from germline, CDR1 is WSHSY and CDR2 is SAAADI. With 6 bases clipped from V and 0 bases from J, the junction kept 18 bases outside the gene matches. As DNA, the CDR3 is TGCGCCAGCAGGTGGGGGGGAGCAAAGACTGCTACTAGCACAGATACGCAGTATTTT. As protein: CASRWGGAKTATSTDTQYF.

The chain has TRBV9 and TRBJ2-7; D possibly matches TRBD1 or TRBD2 (5 bases each). CDR1 and CDR2 from the germline V gene are SGDLS and YYNGEE. Deletions cut 4 bases from V and 5 bases from J, with 13 bases between. The CDR3 loop spans 13 amino acids. The CDR3 loop reads CASSLRWGNEQYF. CDR3 DNA: TGTGCCAGCAGCTTAAGGTGGGGGAACGAGCAGTACTTC.

The CDR3 DNA reads TGTGCCAGCAGTTTATCGGGGGGGGCAAGGGGCTACACCTTC. It yields the protein CASSLSGGARGYTF. J is TRBJ1-2 and V is TRBV27, with D maybe TRBD1 (6 bases). Looked up from germline, CDR1 is MNHEY and CDR2 is SMNVEV (reference sequence). Trimming took 0 bases from V and 8 from J, leaving 13 bases between them. The CDR3 totals 14 residues.

The chain uses TRBV27 and TRBJ2-1; D is perhaps TRBD1 (5 bases). V lost 8 bases and J lost 0, with 14 bases in between. CDR1 is MNHEY, CDR2 SMNVEV, per germline (reference sequence). This CDR3 region has 15 residues. The CDR3 DNA reads TGTGCCAGCCGCTCAGGGTACCGCTCCTACAATGAGCAGTTCTTC. This translates into CASRSGYRSYNEQFF.

The chain is built from TRBV4-1 and TRBJ2-1, with D hard to call. The germline gives CDR1 MGHRA, CDR2 YSYEKL. The CDR3 contains 14 residues. Trimming shortened V by 1 base and J by 6 bases, and 10 bases separated the two germline ends. The CDR3 region has the DNA TGCGCCAGCAGCCAAGTGGCTAGTTTCAATGAGCAGTTCTTC. Amino acids: CASSQVASFNEQFF.

The V and J genes are TRBV28 and TRBJ2-3; D gene unclear. The V gene's germline CDR1 is MDHEN and CDR2 SYDVKM. V was shortened by 1 base and J by 0 bases, with 5 bases between the two germline ends. The CDR3 is 14 residues long. CDR3 protein: CASSLLSSTDTQYF. Here the CDR3 DNA reads TGTGCCAGCAGTTTATTAAGTAGCACAGATACGCAGTATTTT.